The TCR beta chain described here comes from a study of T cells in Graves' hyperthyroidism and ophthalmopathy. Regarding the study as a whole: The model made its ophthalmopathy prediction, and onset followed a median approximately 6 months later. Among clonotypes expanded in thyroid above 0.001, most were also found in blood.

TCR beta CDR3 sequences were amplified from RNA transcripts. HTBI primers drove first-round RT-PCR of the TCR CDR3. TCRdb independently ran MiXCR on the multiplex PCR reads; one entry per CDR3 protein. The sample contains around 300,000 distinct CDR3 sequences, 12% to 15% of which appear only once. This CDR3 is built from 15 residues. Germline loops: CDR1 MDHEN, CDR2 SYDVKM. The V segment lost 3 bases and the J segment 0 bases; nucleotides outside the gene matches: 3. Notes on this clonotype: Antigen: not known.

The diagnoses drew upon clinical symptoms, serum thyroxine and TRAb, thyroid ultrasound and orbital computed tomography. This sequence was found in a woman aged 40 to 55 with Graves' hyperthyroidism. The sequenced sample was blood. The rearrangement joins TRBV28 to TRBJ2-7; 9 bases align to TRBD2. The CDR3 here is CASSFPLAGSYEQYF. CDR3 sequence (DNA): TGTGCCAGCAGTTTTCCACTAGCGGGCTCCTACGAGCAGTACTTC.